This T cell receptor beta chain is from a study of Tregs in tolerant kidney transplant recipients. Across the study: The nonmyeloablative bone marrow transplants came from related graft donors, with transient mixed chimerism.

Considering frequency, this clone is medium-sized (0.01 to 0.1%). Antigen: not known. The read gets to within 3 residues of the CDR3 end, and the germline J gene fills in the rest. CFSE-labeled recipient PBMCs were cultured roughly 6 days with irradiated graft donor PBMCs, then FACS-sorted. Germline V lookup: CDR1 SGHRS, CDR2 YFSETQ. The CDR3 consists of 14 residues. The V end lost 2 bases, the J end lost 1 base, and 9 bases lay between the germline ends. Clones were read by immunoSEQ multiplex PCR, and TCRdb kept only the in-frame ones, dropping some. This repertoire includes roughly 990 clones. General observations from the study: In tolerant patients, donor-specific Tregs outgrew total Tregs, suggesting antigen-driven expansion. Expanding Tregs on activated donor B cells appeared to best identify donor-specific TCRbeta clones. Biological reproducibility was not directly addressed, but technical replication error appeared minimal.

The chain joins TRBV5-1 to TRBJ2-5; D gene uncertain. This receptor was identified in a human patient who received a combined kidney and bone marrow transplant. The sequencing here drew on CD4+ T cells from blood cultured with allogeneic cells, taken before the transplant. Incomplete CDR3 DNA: TGCGCCAGCAGCTTTTCGACTGGCCAAGAGACC. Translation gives CASSFSTGQET. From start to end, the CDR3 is CASSFSTGQETQYF.